The rows below give T cell receptor beta chains drawn from one sample of a study of blood T cell repertoires in COVID-19. The data were produced by immunoSEQ multiplex PCR, yet TCRdb's version contains in-frame clones alone and is incomplete. This table holds roughly 150,000 clones, 70% to 90% found once. The sample was peripheral blood. The receptor set was obtained from a woman aged 45-65 years with COVID-19, enrolled during active disease. Both conserved end residues are part of each CDR3. D genes are given only for firm matches. Rows may omit the clone size; those that give it use once, few, many or a size class.

cdr3_nt: TGTGCTAGTGGTTTCCCAGACACGCCCGAGCAGTACTTC
cdr3_aa: CASGFPDTPEQYF
v_call: TRBV12-5
j_call: TRBJ2-7
d_call: NA
clone_size: NA

cdr3_nt: TGTGCCAGCTGGGCGTCAGGATCCAATCAGCCCCAGCATTTT
cdr3_aa: CASWASGSNQPQHF
v_call: TRBV6-5
j_call: TRBJ1-5
d_call: NA
clone_size: few

cdr3_nt: TGTGCCAGCAGCGGACTGGCACAAGAGACCCAGTACTTC
cdr3_aa: CASSGLAQETQYF
v_call: TRBV9
j_call: TRBJ2-5
d_call: NA
clone_size: NA

cdr3_nt: TGTGCCAGCAGCCGGGGGGGTCAAGCTAACTATGGCTACACCTTC
cdr3_aa: CASSRGGQANYGYTF
v_call: TRBV7-2
j_call: TRBJ1-2
d_call: NA
clone_size: once

cdr3_nt: TGTGCCAGCAGTTTCGGGACAGGGGCTGAGCAGTTCTTC
cdr3_aa: CASSFGTGAEQFF
v_call: TRBV27
j_call: TRBJ2-1
d_call: TRBD1
clone_size: NA

cdr3_nt: TGTGCCAGCAGGGTAATAGCGGGGGGGCTCACAGATACGCAGTATTTT
cdr3_aa: CASRVIAGGLTDTQYF
v_call: TRBV27
j_call: TRBJ2-3
d_call: TRBD2
clone_size: NA

cdr3_nt: TGTGCCACCCGTGTTAGGGAGGGCGAAAAACTGTTTTTT
cdr3_aa: CATRVREGEKLFF
v_call: TRBV19
j_call: TRBJ1-4
d_call: NA
clone_size: NA

cdr3_nt: TGTGCCAGCAGCTTTTGGGGGGCTGGAAACACCATATATTTT
cdr3_aa: CASSFWGAGNTIYF
v_call: TRBV5-4
j_call: TRBJ1-3
d_call: NA
clone_size: NA

cdr3_nt: TGTGCCAGCAGCCTTTCTTCCGGGACAGCCACCTACGAGCAGTACTTC
cdr3_aa: CASSLSSGTATYEQYF
v_call: TRBV5-4
j_call: TRBJ2-7
d_call: TRBD1
clone_size: once

cdr3_nt: TGTGCCAGCAGTTTAGGGACAGTACTTACCGGGGAGCTGTTTTTT
cdr3_aa: CASSLGTVLTGELFF
v_call: TRBV27
j_call: TRBJ2-2
d_call: TRBD1
clone_size: once

cdr3_nt: TGTGCCAGCAGTGAAAGAGGATGGACTGAAGCTTTCTTT
cdr3_aa: CASSERGWTEAFF
v_call: TRBV2
j_call: TRBJ1-1
d_call: NA
clone_size: NA

cdr3_nt: TGTGCCAGCAGCACTGACAGGTCTGGAAACACCATATATTTT
cdr3_aa: CASSTDRSGNTIYF
v_call: TRBV6-5
j_call: TRBJ1-3
d_call: NA
clone_size: NA

cdr3_nt: TGTGCCAGCAAGGGCGGGGGTGACTATGAGCAGTTCTTC
cdr3_aa: CASKGGGDYEQFF
v_call: TRBV6-5
j_call: TRBJ2-1
d_call: TRBD2
clone_size: NA

cdr3_nt: TGTGCCAGTACCGACAGCTTAGAGGCAACTAATGAAAAACTGTTTTTT
cdr3_aa: CASTDSLEATNEKLFF
v_call: TRBV19
j_call: TRBJ1-4
d_call: NA
clone_size: NA

cdr3_nt: TGTGCCAGTAGTATAGATCATCGGAGCGAGCAGTACTTC
cdr3_aa: CASSIDHRSEQYF
v_call: TRBV19
j_call: TRBJ2-7
d_call: NA
clone_size: NA